These 30 T cell receptor delta chains originate from one sample sequenced in a study of gamma-delta chains in newborns, infants, children. TCRdb re-called the reads with CATT. This table has 1,500 to 2,000 delta-chain clones, 7.6% appearing once. Source material: blood. All receptors derive from a child who was a newborn, infant or young child, either healthy, febrile or measles-vaccinated (not recorded which).

The V call is TRDV2, the J call TRDJ3, with a tentative D call TRDD3 (6 bases). The ends were cut back, 9 bases at V and 0 bases at J, with 17 bases in the middle. This CDR3 comprises 17 residues. Germline CDR1 is GEAIGNYY and CDR2 is EKD. CDR3 nucleotides: TGTGCCACGCTGGGGATTCACGGCTCCTGGGACACCCGACAGATGTTTTTC. This gives the protein CATLGIHGSWDTRQMFF.

This clone came up a few times. This DNA's translation differs at residue 4 from TCRdb's protein, which comes from a much larger clone; a read error is likely, and the protein shown is translated from the DNA. This chain links TRDV1 with TRDJ1; 7 positions match TRDD3. This CDR3 comprises 20 residues. CDR1 and CDR2 (germline): TSWWSYY, QGS. CDR3 in DNA: TGTGCTCTTGAGGAAGTTAACCACAAGTACTGGGGCCAGTACACCGATAAACTCATCTTT. The encoded protein is CALEEVNHKYWGQYTDKLIF.

Note on this clone: TCRdb's protein for this DNA is that of a much larger clone and differs from the translation at residue 12, likely a read error; the protein shown is the DNA translation. J is TRDJ2 and V is TRDV2; 11 nucleotides line up with TRDD3. Germline V gene lookup returns CDR1 GEAIGNYY and CDR2 EKD. The CDR3 consists of 17 residues. The CDR3 region is CACDLLGDISLAAQLFF. CDR3 nucleotides: TGTGCCTGTGACCTACTGGGGGATATTTCTTTGGCAGCACAACTCTTCTTT.

This clone was picked up a small number of times. This likely came from a read error, as a far larger clone is one base away. This specimen includes other DNA sequences encoding the same CDR3. This chain joins TRDV2 and TRDJ3, with 8 nucleotides matching TRDD3. Losses at the gene ends were 4 bases for V and 0 bases for J; bases not matched to a gene: 10. The CDR3 covers 19 residues. Germline loops: CDR1 GEAIGNYY, CDR2 EKD. In DNA, the CDR3 is TGTGCCTGTGATTCGGTACTGGGGGGAGTCTCCTGGGACACCCGACAGATGTTTTTC. As protein: CACDSVLGGVSWDTRQMFF.

This clone was seen only a few times. A much larger clone sits a single nucleotide away, making a read error possible. This chain uses TRDV1 with TRDJ1; D is uncertain. CDR1 is TSWWSYY and CDR2 is QGS in the germline V gene. This CDR3 region has 15 residues. Written as DNA, the CDR3 is TGTGCTCTTGGGGGATATTCGGGGCCCACCGATAGACTCATCTTT. This gives the protein CALGGYSGPTDRLIF.

Note on this clone: A far larger clone differs by one base, so this is likely a read error. Other DNA sequences in this sample translate to the same CDR3. This chain links TRDV2 with TRDJ2, with 11 bases identical to TRDD3. The germline CDR1 and CDR2 sequences are GEAIGNYY and EKD. This CDR3 comprises 17 residues. In DNA, the CDR3 is TGTGCCTGTGACCTACTGGGGGATATTTCTTTGACGGCACAACTCTTCTTT. Protein: CACDLLGDISLTAQLFF.

In its sample, this clone was seen a few times. This is likely an artifact of a read error, given a far larger clone one base away. Other DNA sequences within the sample encode an identical CDR3. This chain connects TRDV2 to TRDJ1; 10 nucleotides align to TRDD3. CDR3 size: 14 residues. CDR1 GEAIGNYY and CDR2 EKD come from the germline V gene. The CDR3 loop reads CACDTGGYADKLIF. CDR3 sequence (DNA): TGTGCCTGCGACACCGGGGGATACGCCGATAAACTCATCTTT.

In its sample, this clone is medium-sized. The chain uses TRDV2 and TRDJ1, with a possible D match to TRDD3 (5 bases). The CDR3 runs 14 residues. Per the germline V gene, CDR1 is GEAIGNYY and CDR2 is EKD. The V end was cut by 0 bases, the J end by 0 bases, with 7 bases between. CDR3 sequence: CACDTVGYTDKLIF. The CDR3 DNA reads TGTGCCTGTGACACCGTGGGATACACCGATAAACTCATCTTT.

In this sample, this clone turned up a few times. TCRdb's protein, taken from a much larger clone, differs from this DNA's translation at residue 12, likely owing to a read error; the protein displayed comes from the DNA. The V gene is TRDV2, the J gene TRDJ1, with 8 positions matching TRDD3. The germline V gene has CDR1 GEAIGNYY and CDR2 EKD. The CDR3 runs to 14 residues. This chain's CDR3 is CACDKGYGADKPIF. The CDR3 bases are TGTGCCTGTGACAAGGGATACGGGGCCGATAAACCCATCTTT.

This clone is deemed medium-sized. The gene calls are TRDV1 and TRDJ1, with 13 bases matching TRDD3. The germline V gene encodes CDR1 TSWWSYY and CDR2 QGS. The CDR3 consists of 17 residues. The V segment lost 4 bases and the J segment 11 bases; nucleotides outside the gene matches: 16. DNA for the CDR3: TGTGCTCTTGGGGTTTCCTACTGGGGGATACGGAGAGGTAGGCTCATCTTT. Translating it yields CALGVSYWGIRRGRLIF.

With regard to this clone: A much larger clone differs by one base, so this may be a read error. Other DNA sequences of this sample code for an identical CDR3. This sequence joins TRDV1 and TRDJ2, with a possible D match to TRDD3 (6 bases). V lost 1 base, J lost 4 bases, and 22 bases lay in between. The CDR3 extends over 19 amino acids. Germline V gene data show CDR1 as TSWWSYY and CDR2 as QGS. The CDR3 DNA is TGTGCTCTTGGGGAACCTTATTACTTAGGGGATCGCGGGACAGCACAACTCTTCTTT. Translating it yields CALGEPYYLGDRGTAQLFF.

With respect to this clone: The protein in TCRdb stems from a much larger clone and differs at residue 5 from this DNA's translation, likely a read error; here the protein is translated from the DNA. The V gene is TRDV1, the J gene TRDJ1; 8 bases agree with TRDD3. The ends lost 6 bases at V and 0 bases at J; junction bases unmatched: 9. From germline, CDR1 is TSWWSYY and CDR2 QGS. The CDR3 is 16 residues long. The CDR3 DNA sequence: TGTGCTCTTGGCGCGTACTGGGGGGGGTACACCGATAAACTCATCTTT. Amino acid sequence: CALGAYWGGYTDKLIF.

In regard to this clone: This DNA translates differently at residue 15 from the TCRdb protein, which is that of a much larger clone; a read error is likely, and the protein shown is the DNA's own translation. The J gene is TRDJ3, the V gene TRDV2, with D possibly TRDD3 on 5 matching bases. The CDR3 sequence is 18 residues long. Germline V gene lookup returns CDR1 GEAIGNYY and CDR2 EKD. The DNA of the CDR3 is TGTGCCTGTGACACTCGATGGTTATTCTCCTGGGACACCCGACTGATGTTTTTC. Translation: CACDTRWLFSWDTRLMFF.

Of note for this clone: With a much larger clone just one base away, this may be a read error. The CDR3 bases are TGTGCTCTTGGGGAACGGAAGGATACCTGCGATAAACTCACCTTT. This translates into CALGERKDTCDKLTF. The rearrangement uses TRDV1 and TRDJ1, with D perhaps matching TRDD3 (6 bases). CDR3 size: 15 residues. CDR1 is TSWWSYY and CDR2 is QGS in the germline V gene.

Notes on this clone: A single base separates this from a much larger clone, so it may be a read error. Other DNA sequences of this sample code for an identical CDR3. The V gene is TRDV1, the J gene TRDJ1; TRDD3 matches 12 bases. Germline loops: CDR1 TSWWSYY, CDR2 QGS. The CDR3 runs 21 residues. The CDR3 region is CALGETPGVLGDTGYTDKLIF. CDR3 coding DNA: TGTGCCCTTGGGGAAACCCCCGGGGTGCTGGGGGATACGGGGTACACCGATAAACTCATCTTT.

Comments on this clone: This likely came from a read error, as a far larger clone is one base away. The chain employs TRDV2 and TRDJ3, with TRDD3 matching 11 bases. CDR1 is GEAIGNYY, CDR2 EKD, per germline. The CDR3 is made up of 22 amino acids. V trimming: 5 bases; J trimming: 2 bases; junction bases outside the gene matches: 19. The chain's CDR3 is CACGTLSAGGYFGTWDTRQMFF. In DNA, the CDR3 is TGTGCCTGTGGCACGTTATCTGCTGGGGGATACTTCGGAACCTGGGACACCCGACAGATGTTTTTC.

Points on this clone: A far larger clone is off by one base, so a read error is likely. The rearrangement uses TRDV1 and TRDJ1; 13 nucleotides line up with TRDD3. The CDR3 runs 21 residues. The germline gives CDR1 TSWWSYY, CDR2 QGS. J lost 1 base, V lost 3 bases, and 17 bases had no gene match. The CDR3 DNA reads as TGTGCTCTTGGGGAGAGAGCTTGCTACTGGGGGATACGCTACATCACCGATAAACTCATCTTT. Translated, it gives CALGERACYWGIRYITDKLIF.

In the case of this clone: A clone one base away is much larger, so this may be a read error. The chain combines TRDV2 with TRDJ3; TRDD3 aligns across 9 bases. The CDR3 runs to 17 residues. The V gene's germline CDR1 is GEAIGNYY and CDR2 EKD. The DNA of the CDR3 is TGTGCCTGTGACACCGGGGGATACTCCTGGGACACCCGACAGACGTTTTTC. Translated, it gives CACDTGGYSWDTRQTFF.

In regard to this clone: A clone one base away is much larger, so this may be a read error. V usage is TRDV1 and J usage is TRDJ2; TRDD3 is a possible D gene (6 bases). V shed 2 bases and J shed 0 bases, with 25 bases lying between them. The CDR3 is made up of 21 amino acids. CDR1 and CDR2 from the germline V gene are TSWWSYY and QGS. Here the CDR3 reads CALGEGLRDYWVSALTAQLFF. As DNA, the CDR3 is TGTGCTCTTGGGGAAGGCCTTAGGGACTACTGGGTGAGCGCTTTGACAGCACAACTCTTCTTT.

Notes on this clone: The protein in TCRdb stems from a much larger clone and differs at residue 3 from this DNA's translation, likely a read error; here the protein is translated from the DNA. This chain uses TRDV1 with TRDJ1, with 9 nucleotides matching TRDD3. The CDR3 is 20 residues long. Germline V CDR1 and CDR2: TSWWSYY, QGS. CDR3 residues: CAPGERSPTGDTFYTDKLIF. In DNA form, the CDR3 reads TGTGCTCCTGGGGAAAGGAGTCCTACGGGGGATACATTCTACACCGATAAACTCATCTTT.

In its sample, this clone was seen a few times. Translating this DNA gives a protein that differs at residue 7 from the TCRdb one, which belongs to a much larger clone; a read error is likely, and the protein shown is this translation. The chain uses TRDV1 and TRDJ3; D is unresolved. Trimming cost V 0 bases and J 0 bases, with 9 bases left between them. The CDR3 is 18 residues long. CDR1 and CDR2 from the germline V gene are TSWWSYY and QGS. CDR3 nucleotides: TGTGCTCTTGGGGAACTGAGGGTCAGCTCCTGGGACACCCGACAGATGTTTTTC. Amino acid sequence: CALGELRVSSWDTRQMFF.

Comment on this clone: The TCRdb record carries a much larger clone's protein, which differs from this DNA's translation at residue 13; a read error is the likely cause, and the protein listed here is the DNA translation. V and J are TRDV2 and TRDJ1; 8 positions match TRDD3. This CDR3 region has 16 residues. Germline V gene sequence: CDR1 GEAIGNYY, CDR2 EKD. In nucleotides, the CDR3 is TGTGCCTGTGACACCGGCTGGGGGAAAAGGACCGATAGACTCATCTTT. Translated: CACDTGWGKRTDRLIF.

On this clone itself: The protein held in TCRdb is that of a much larger clone and does not match this DNA's translation at residue 6, likely because of a read error; the protein shown is translated from the DNA. The gene calls are TRDV2 and TRDJ3; 11 bases match TRDD3. The germline CDR1 and CDR2 sequences are GEAIGNYY and EKD. The length of the CDR3 is 18 residues. Losses at the gene ends were 2 bases for V and 2 bases for J; bases not matched to a gene: 4. CDR3: CACDKRLGDTWDTRQMFF. CDR3 sequence (DNA): TGTGCCTGTGACAAAAGACTGGGGGATACCTGGGACACCCGACAGATGTTTTTC.

This clone was seen more than once but under ten times. A much more abundant neighbour one base away suggests this may be a read error. This chain uses TRDV1 with TRDJ1, with D perhaps TRDD3 (10 bases). The CDR3 is made up of 24 amino acids. CDR1 is TSWWSYY and CDR2 is QGS in the germline V gene. Trimming left V 4 bases short and J 7 bases short, with 46 bases between. The CDR3 DNA sequence: TGTGCTCTTGGGGGACCAGTTAGTGGCCTTCCTACGTGCTGGGGGATAGGGACCGCGGGTAAACTCATCTTT. Translating gives CALGGPVSGLPTCWGIGTAGKLIF.

Remarks on this clone: The germline gene is not matched at one end of the junction; a read error may be the cause. The chain employs TRDV2 and TRDJ1; D unresolved. The J call may be faulty, since TRDJ2 better matches the DNA end. Germline CDR1 GEAIGNYY, CDR2 EKD. The length of the CDR3 is 14 residues. The chain's CDR3 is CAGDTAGYTKKLFF. CDR3 DNA sequence: TGTGCCGGTGACACTGCGGGCTACACCAAGAAACTCTTCTTT.

This clone was seen only a few times. This is likely an artifact of a read error, given a far larger clone one base away. The chain has TRDV2 and TRDJ1; 13 bases line up with TRDD3. Germline V CDR1 and CDR2: GEAIGNYY, EKD. The V segment lost 2 bases and the J segment 0 bases; nucleotides outside the gene matches: 2. This CDR3 is built from 16 residues. The CDR3: CACDRLGDTYTDKLIF. CDR3 sequence (DNA): TGTGCCTGTGACAGACTGGGGGATACGTACACCGATAAACTCATCTTT.

In its sample, this clone ranks as large. Other DNA sequences in this sample translate to the same CDR3. The V gene is TRDV1, the J gene TRDJ1; 13 bases map to TRDD3. Unmatched junction bases numbered 7, after V lost 3 bases and J lost 0 bases. This CDR3 has 18 amino acids. CDR1 is TSWWSYY and CDR2 is QGS in the germline V gene. As DNA, the CDR3 is TGTGCTCTTGGGGATCCACTGGGGGATACGCGATACACCGATAAACTCATCTTT. Protein sequence: CALGDPLGDTRYTDKLIF.

Points on this clone: The TCRdb protein comes from a much larger clone and disagrees with this DNA's translation at residue 2, likely due to a read error; the protein given here is derived from the DNA. The chain uses TRDV1 and TRDJ3; 8 nucleotides align to TRDD3. The CDR3 length is 18 residues. The germline V gene encodes CDR1 TSWWSYY and CDR2 QGS. The CDR3 sequence: CSLGELGVSSWDTRQMFF. CDR3 sequence (DNA): TGTTCTCTTGGGGAACTGGGGGTCAGCTCCTGGGACACCCGACAGATGTTTTTC.

A few counts support this clone. A much larger clone lies a single base off, so this may be a read error. The genes are TRDV2 and TRDJ2, with TRDD3 identical over 11 bases. Germline assignment: CDR1 GEAIGNYY and CDR2 EKD. V shed 0 bases and J 3 bases; nucleotides not matched to a gene: 17. The CDR3 has 21 residues. The chain's CDR3 is CACDTSRLGDRKGNLTAQLFF. The CDR3 bases are TGTGCCTGTGACACCAGTCGACTGGGGGATAGAAAGGGGAATCTGACAGCACAACTCTTCTTT.

Only a few counts were recorded for this clone. Being one base from a much bigger clone, this may be a read error. The CDR3 loop reads CALGPKVRNWGMPALTAQPFF. CDR3 sequence (DNA): TGTGCTCTTGGGCCCAAGGTCCGGAACTGGGGGATGCCTGCTTTGACAGCACAACCCTTCTTT. The chain is built from TRDV1 and TRDJ2; 10 nucleotides match TRDD3. The germline V gene encodes CDR1 TSWWSYY and CDR2 QGS. The CDR3 is 21 residues long.